This T cell receptor (beta chain) stems from a study of beta chain features in type 1 diabetes. General observations from the study: All four CD4+ subsets of Type 1 diabetes patients contained TCRB CDR3s that were moderately but significantly shorter.

Germline V gene data show CDR1 as SGHVS and CDR2 as FQNEAQ. The CDR3 is 14 amino acids. Deletions cut 5 bases from V and 2 bases from J, with 12 bases between. The investigators reverse transcribed all of the isolated RNA, so they sequenced expressed TCRB transcripts. Repertoires were generated with immunoSEQ multiplex PCR, while TCRdb's copy carries only in-frame clones and drops some. The sample includes roughly 300,000 clones, approximately 15% seen only once; the top ten take 0.017%. Turning to this clone: No antigen is known for it.

This TCR was sampled from a young man with type 1 diabetes. Material: naive CD4+ T cells from blood. This chain uses TRBV7-8 with TRBJ2-5; D is possibly TRBD2 (5 bases). CDR3 protein: CASSPRRGQETQYF. CDR3 DNA: TGTGCCAGCAGCCCAAGACGAGGGCAAGAGACCCAGTACTTC.